This T cell receptor (beta chain) was identified in a study of blood T cell repertoires in COVID-19. Source study methods: Estimation of nucleated cell counts was performed using reference gene primer amplification. Some clones are missing from TCRdb's copy, which holds only in-frame ones; the method was immunoSEQ multiplex PCR. That table is the source of V, J and clone size, and D and trimming were worked out from the DNA. The sample carries approximately 31,000 clones, about 86% recorded once. Trimming removed 5 bases at V and 6 bases at J, with 12 bases between. From germline, CDR1 is SGHTA and CDR2 FQGNSA. CDR3 length equals 13 residues.

This chain links TRBV7-2 with TRBJ2-3; weak D call: TRBD2 (5 bases). The sample taken for sequencing was peripheral blood. The clonotype originates from a woman of 80 years or more with active or convalescent COVID-19. DNA for the CDR3: TGTGCCAGCAGCGCCAGGACTCTTGATACGCAGTATTTT. It specifies CASSARTLDTQYF.